This T cell receptor (beta chain) was sequenced for a study of blood T cells in healthy people across ages. This clonotype came up once. Through a sample-barcoded 5' primer and a J-beta primer mix, a second PCR was run for roughly 7 to 11 cycles. In TCRdb, the 5' RACE reads were re-called with MiXCR into one record per CDR3 protein. The data hold 750,000 to 950,000 distinct CDR3 sequences, with roughly 50% observed a single time. The germline gives CDR1 SNHLY, CDR2 FYNNEI. V lost 6 bases and J lost 7, with 13 bases in between. The CDR3 extends over 13 amino acids. The sequenced sample consisted of blood. The source of this sequence is an older man in good health. The chain couples TRBV2 to TRBJ1-5; a possible D gene is TRBD1 (6 bases). The CDR3 is CASSYTGTQPQHF. CDR3 nucleotides: TGTGCCAGCAGCTATACAGGGACCCAGCCCCAGCATTTT.